The clone carrying this TCR beta chain appeared a few times. The antigen remains undetermined. The junction departs from the called germline gene at one end, perhaps through a read error. This specimen comes from a study of vaccination and CD4 T cells after COVID-19. Overall study: The authors exposed cells to overlapping spike peptides derived from SARS-CoV-2, HCoV-NL63, HCoV-OC43 and HCoV-229E.

CDR1 is SNHLY and CDR2 is FYNNEI in the germline V gene. The CDR3 is 11 residues long. Oncomine TCR Beta short-read sequencing was applied to DNA from cultured CD4+ T cells. TCRdb processed the PCR reads anew with MiXCR; each CDR3 protein has one entry. Seen here are over 14,000 distinct CDR3 sequences, about half observed once, and the top ten hold roughly 13%. Treatment reported: roughly nine-day PBMC culture with coronavirus spike peptide pools or control peptides (ViraFEST assay). The material sequenced was CD4+ T cells from blood, cultured in vitro. The TCR was taken from a human donor who had recovered from COVID-19. The rearrangement joins TRBV2 to TRBJ2-7; 7 positions match TRBD1. CDR3 in amino acids: CASSYDRELNF. The CDR3 bases are TGTGCCAGCAGTTACGACAGGGAGCTGAACTTC. Full variable domain (rest looked up from reference TRBV2 and TRBJ2-7): EPEVTQTPSHQVTQMGQEVILRCVPISNHLYFYWYRQILGQKVEFLVSFYNNEISEKSEIFDDQFSVERPDGSNFTLKIRSTKLEDSAMYFCASSYDRELNFGPGTRLTVT.